This T cell receptor (beta chain) was sequenced in a study of shared clonotypes between healthy human individuals. Regarding the study as a whole: Non-shared clonotypes had lower generation probabilities than clonotypes shared by all four sorted-subset donors.

A roughly 200 ng quantity of DNA, tens of thousands of T cell genomes, went into the sorted-subset replicate PCRs. In the authors' workflow: ImmunoSEQ sequences covered only the junction and lacked quality scores; filtering therefore differed. The repertoire was sequenced with immunoSEQ multiplex PCR; TCRdb's copy has only in-frame clones and lacks some. D and trimming were read from the DNA, whereas the V and J calls and clone size are those reported in that table. The sample holds millions of clones, over 85% seen once. CDR3 length equals 16 residues. V was cut by 5 bases and J by 6 bases, with 22 bases left in between. CDR1 and CDR2 from the germline V gene are MNHEY and SMNVEV (reference sequence). As regards this clone: What it recognizes is unknown.

CD45RO-negative cells were positively selected for CCR7, leaving out terminally differentiated effector memory CD45RA+ cells. Sequencing used naive CD8+ T cells sorted from blood. The receptor was isolated from a young man in good health. This rearrangement joins TRBV27 to TRBJ1-2; D remains unclear. The CDR3 DNA follows: TGTGCCAGCAGTACCCTCAACAGTATCGGCTCTCATGGCTACACCTTC. It specifies CASSTLNSIGSHGYTF.